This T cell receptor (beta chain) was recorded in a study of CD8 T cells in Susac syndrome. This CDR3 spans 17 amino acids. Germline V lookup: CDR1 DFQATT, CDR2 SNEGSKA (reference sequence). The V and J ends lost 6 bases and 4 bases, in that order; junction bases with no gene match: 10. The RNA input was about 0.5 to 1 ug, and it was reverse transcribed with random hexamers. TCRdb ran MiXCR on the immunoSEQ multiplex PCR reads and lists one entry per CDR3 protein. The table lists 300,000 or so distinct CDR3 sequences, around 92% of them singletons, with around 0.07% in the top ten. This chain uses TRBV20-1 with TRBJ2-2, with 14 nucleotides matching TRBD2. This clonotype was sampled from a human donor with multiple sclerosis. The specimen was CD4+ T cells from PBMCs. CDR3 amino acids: CSASTSGRAMGTGELFF. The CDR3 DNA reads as TGCAGTGCCTCGACTAGCGGGAGGGCCATGGGCACCGGGGAGCTGTTTTTT.